This T cell receptor beta chain comes out of a study of early T cells in non-severe SARS-CoV-2 infection. Background on the study: Chains were not paired, and sequencing was done on bulk RNA from unsorted whole blood.

A remark on this clonotype: What it binds is unknown.

Each single cDNA molecule received a unique molecular identifier. From the 5' RACE reads, TCRdb called clonotypes with MiXCR, one entry per CDR3 protein. The top ten hold about 12% of the sample, which has 30,000 to 45,000 distinct CDR3 sequences, more than 8% seen once. The study, taken as a whole, reports: Matching with VDJdb favored anti-spike CD8 responses (missing private and CD4 specificities).

The TCR sequence derives from an adult who was a healthcare worker with PCR-confirmed SARS-CoV-2 infection or an uninfected control (not recorded which). The specimen was whole blood.

The CDR3 sequence: CASSPHYLGPNEQFF. The CDR3 DNA follows: TGTGCCAGCAGCCCGCACTATTTAGGGCCCAATGAGCAGTTCTTC. The chain links TRBV9 to TRBJ2-1; no clear D. V lost 4 bases and J lost 6, with 17 bases in between. Germline CDR1 and CDR2: SGDLS and YYNGEE. This CDR3 is built from 15 residues.